This is a list of T cell receptor beta chains from one sample in a study of OX40 agonist ivuxolimab in advanced cancers. Clones were read by immunoSEQ multiplex PCR, and TCRdb kept only the in-frame ones, dropping some. The table records over 85,000 clones, 85% to 95% of them present only once. Sequences were derived from CD4+ or CD8+ T cells sorted from blood, sampled in a trial of the OX40 agonist ivuxolimab. These receptors all stem from an adult with an advanced solid tumor such as melanoma, head and neck, liver or kidney cancer. CDR3s include the opening cysteine and the closing phenylalanine or tryptophan. The D gene is left open where the match is weak. A clone size is listed for some rows: how often the clone was seen (once, few, many), or a class if it is expanded.

clone_size j_call v_call d_call cdr3_nt cdr3_aa
. TRBJ1-1 TRBV30 . TGTGCCTGGAGTGTACCAAGGGGCGCGCGGAATCTGAACACTGAAGCTTTCTTT CAWSVPRGARNLNTEAFF
. TRBJ2-1 TRBV5-1 . TGCGCCAGCAGCTGGGATAGGGATGAGCAGTTCTTC CASSWDRDEQFF
. TRBJ2-3 TRBV10-3 . TGTGCCATCAGTGGCCCCCGCGGAGATACGCAGTATTTT CAISGPRGDTQYF
. TRBJ2-5 TRBV19 . TGTGCCAGTAGTATAGATCCCTGGGAGACCCAGTACTTC CASSIDPWETQYF
. TRBJ1-2 TRBV6-6 . TGTGCCAGCAGTCCCGGTGGCCAGAATAACTATGGCTACACCTTC CASSPGGQNNYGYTF
. TRBJ2-3 TRBV12-5 . TGTGCTAGTGGTTTGACAAATACAGATACGCAGTATTTT CASGLTNTDTQYF
. TRBJ1-2 TRBV9 . TGTGCCAGCAGCCCCCCACAGGGTAGAACCGGCTACACCTTC CASSPPQGRTGYTF
. TRBJ2-7 TRBV4-1 . TGCGCCAGCAGTCAAGGTACACAAACCTACGAGCAGTACTTC CASSQGTQTYEQYF
. TRBJ2-3 TRBV18 TRBD2 TGTGCCAGCTCAGTTAGCGGGGGAAGCACAGATACGCAGTATTTT CASSVSGGSTDTQYF
. TRBJ2-3 TRBV10-3 . TGTGCCATCAGTGATCCAGATACGCAGTATTTT CAISDPDTQYF
. TRBJ2-3 TRBV14 . TGTGCCAGCAGCCAAAAATGGGGGGCCAACACAGATACGCAGTATTTT CASSQKWGANTDTQYF
once TRBJ2-3 TRBV5-1 . TGCGCCAGCAGCTTGGTAGATACGCAGTATTTT CASSLVDTQYF
. TRBJ1-1 TRBV7-3 . TGTGCCAGCAGCCCCATGGCGAACACTGAAGCTTTCTTT CASSPMANTEAFF
. TRBJ2-1 TRBV6-4 TRBD1 TGTGCCAGCAGTTATGGGACAGGGTACAATGAGCAGTTCTTC CASSYGTGYNEQFF
. TRBJ1-2 TRBV5-4 . TGTGCCAGCAGCTCTACTGCGAACTATGGCTACACCTTC CASSSTANYGYTF
. TRBJ2-3 TRBV25-1 . TGTGCCAGCAGTGAATTGCGGCTCCTGACGCAGTATTTT CASSELRLLTQYF
. TRBJ2-7 TRBV27 . TGTGCCAGCAGTCCCCACGGACGGCCCTACGAGCAGTACTTC CASSPHGRPYEQYF
. TRBJ1-5 TRBV6-6 . TGTGCCAGCAGTTACGCGGGCAGGCTTAATCAGCCCCAGCATTTT CASSYAGRLNQPQHF
. TRBJ2-1 TRBV27 . TGTGCCAGCAGCTCATCTTGGGCGGGGACCTACAATGAGCAGTTCTTC CASSSSWAGTYNEQFF
. TRBJ2-1 TRBV5-1 . TGCGCCAGCAGCTTGGTCCCATCGCGTGGCAATGAGCAGTTCTTC CASSLVPSRGNEQFF
. TRBJ1-2 TRBV25-1 . TGTGCCAGCAGTGAATCCGAGGCACCGGGAAACTATGGCTACACCTTC CASSESEAPGNYGYTF
once TRBJ1-1 TRBV30 . TGTGCCTGGAGTGTACGGTTGGGCAGTGAAGCTTTCTTT CAWSVRLGSEAFF